The T cell receptor beta chain described here comes from a study of PD-1 blockade in classical Hodgkin lymphoma. The wider study: It was nivolumab at 3 mg/kg, given intravenously every 2 weeks, that patients received.

Overall study results and limits: Partial responders and progressors had significantly lower baseline TCR diversity. It was CD4+ TCR diversity, not CD8+, that rose significantly by C4D1.

As to time point: cycle 4 day 1 (C4D1), after 5 to 7 weeks of nivolumab. All the patients suffered relapse after autologous stem cell transplantation, and brentuximab vedotin exposure differed. The V gene's germline CDR1 is SGHAT and CDR2 FQNNGV. This CDR3 contains 15 residues. Trimming removed 1 base from V and 0 bases from J, with 7 bases in between. A word on this clone: Its antigen is unidentified.

Method: immunoSEQ multiplex PCR; TCRdb's copy keeps in-frame clones and lacks some. Of around 23,000 clones in the sample, about 85% were seen once. The receptor was derived from a human donor with classical Hodgkin lymphoma. The input for sequencing was peripheral blood mononuclear cells (PBMCs), taken before the fourth cycle of nivolumab. The chain couples TRBV11-2 to TRBJ2-1; D call uncertain. The CDR3: CASSLGQASYNEQFF. CDR3 coding DNA: TGTGCCAGCAGCTTAGGGCAAGCCTCCTACAATGAGCAGTTCTTC.